A selection of T cell receptor beta chains follows, all from one sample in a study of blood T cell repertoires in COVID-19. TCRdb's table, derived via immunoSEQ multiplex PCR, lists solely in-frame clones and lacks some. The data show approximately 77,000 clones, around 69% seen once. The source material was peripheral blood. The receptors shown here come from a man in his 70s with active or convalescent COVID-19. The CDR3 runs from the conserved cysteine through the conserved F or W. A D gene is named only where the DNA matches it firmly. Clone size, where shown, is once, few, many, or a class for clones that have expanded.

j_gene: TRBJ2-3
abundance: .
d_gene: TRBD2
v_gene: TRBV19
CDR3aa: CASSFRLAGEKPTQYF
CDR3nt: TGTGCCAGTAGTTTCAGACTAGCGGGGGAAAAACCTACGCAGTATTTT

j_gene: TRBJ2-7
abundance: .
d_gene: .
v_gene: TRBV20-1
CDR3aa: CSARDQFEQYF
CDR3nt: TGCAGTGCTAGAGATCAGTTCGAGCAGTACTTC

j_gene: TRBJ1-1
abundance: once
d_gene: TRBD1
v_gene: TRBV19
CDR3aa: CASTLGTGGTSAFF
CDR3nt: TGTGCCAGTACTCTCGGGACAGGGGGCACCTCGGCTTTCTTT

j_gene: TRBJ2-1
abundance: .
d_gene: TRBD2
v_gene: TRBV3-1/TRBV3-2
CDR3aa: CASSQYSGDAYNEQFF
CDR3nt: TGTGCCAGCAGCCAGTATAGCGGGGACGCCTACAATGAGCAGTTCTTC

j_gene: TRBJ1-6
abundance: once
d_gene: .
v_gene: TRBV27
CDR3aa: CASSGTTDNSPLHF
CDR3nt: TGTGCCAGCAGTGGGACAACCGATAATTCACCCCTCCACTTT

j_gene: TRBJ2-7
abundance: .
d_gene: TRBD2
v_gene: TRBV6-5
CDR3aa: CASSYMVAGGYEQYF
CDR3nt: TGTGCCAGCAGTTACATGGTAGCGGGGGGGTACGAGCAGTACTTC

j_gene: TRBJ2-3
abundance: .
d_gene: .
v_gene: TRBV5-4
CDR3aa: CASSPGSGTDTQYF
CDR3nt: TGTGCCAGCAGCCCCGGGAGCGGCACAGATACGCAGTATTTT

j_gene: TRBJ1-5
abundance: .
d_gene: TRBD1
v_gene: TRBV30
CDR3aa: CAWAPPGQVNQPQHF
CDR3nt: TGTGCCTGGGCACCCCCCGGACAGGTCAATCAGCCCCAGCATTTT

j_gene: TRBJ2-7
abundance: .
d_gene: TRBD2
v_gene: TRBV7-8
CDR3aa: CASSPSGGPEQYF
CDR3nt: TGTGCCAGCAGCCCTAGCGGGGGGCCCGAGCAGTACTTC

j_gene: TRBJ2-3
abundance: .
d_gene: .
v_gene: TRBV10-3
CDR3aa: CAISEQNTDTQYF
CDR3nt: TGTGCCATCAGTGAACAGAACACAGATACGCAGTATTTT

j_gene: TRBJ1-4
abundance: few
d_gene: .
v_gene: TRBV10-2
CDR3aa: CASSESGREKLFF
CDR3nt: TGCGCCAGCAGTGAATCAGGTCGGGAAAAACTGTTTTTT

j_gene: TRBJ1-5
abundance: .
d_gene: TRBD1
v_gene: TRBV2
CDR3aa: CASGGTVSNQPQHF
CDR3nt: TGTGCCAGCGGAGGGACAGTTAGCAATCAGCCCCAGCATTTT

j_gene: TRBJ1-1
abundance: .
d_gene: .
v_gene: TRBV18
CDR3aa: CASSPRSGPNTEAFF
CDR3nt: TGTGCCAGCTCACCACGGTCAGGGCCGAACACTGAAGCTTTCTTT

j_gene: TRBJ2-7
abundance: few
d_gene: TRBD2
v_gene: TRBV6-5
CDR3aa: CASCYPFREVYEQYF
CDR3nt: TGTGCCAGCTGTTACCCGTTCCGGGAGGTCTACGAGCAGTACTTC

j_gene: TRBJ1-6
abundance: .
d_gene: TRBD1
v_gene: TRBV6-6
CDR3aa: CATKPPTGDNSPLHF
CDR3nt: TGTGCCACCAAACCCCCGACAGGGGATAATTCACCCCTCCACTTT

j_gene: TRBJ1-1
abundance: .
d_gene: TRBD1
v_gene: TRBV7-9
CDR3aa: CASSRGQGAFYTEAFF
CDR3nt: TGTGCCAGCAGCCGCGGGCAGGGGGCGTTTTACACTGAAGCTTTCTTT

j_gene: TRBJ2-2
abundance: .
d_gene: TRBD2
v_gene: TRBV6-4
CDR3aa: CASSPVAGVDTGELFF
CDR3nt: TGTGCCAGCAGTCCCGTAGCGGGGGTTGACACCGGGGAGCTGTTTTTT

j_gene: TRBJ1-5
abundance: .
d_gene: TRBD1
v_gene: TRBV6-5
CDR3aa: CASSWGQGNQPQHF
CDR3nt: TGTGCCAGCAGTTGGGGACAGGGAAACCAGCCCCAGCATTTT

j_gene: TRBJ1-2
abundance: .
d_gene: .
v_gene: TRBV5-4
CDR3aa: CASSLNKGRSSGYTF
CDR3nt: TGTGCCAGCAGCTTGAACAAGGGGCGGTCGAGTGGCTACACCTTC

j_gene: TRBJ2-1
abundance: .
d_gene: TRBD2
v_gene: TRBV6-4
CDR3aa: CASSELGLAGGEQFF
CDR3nt: TGTGCCAGCAGTGAGTTGGGACTAGCGGGGGGTGAGCAGTTCTTC

j_gene: TRBJ2-1
abundance: .
d_gene: TRBD2
v_gene: TRBV2
CDR3aa: CASRLALAGGQGFF
CDR3nt: TGTGCCAGCAGACTGGCACTAGCGGGGGGGCAGGGGTTCTTC

j_gene: TRBJ2-3
abundance: few
d_gene: .
v_gene: TRBV7-2
CDR3aa: CASSLSLTDTQYF
CDR3nt: TGTGCCAGCAGCTTAAGCTTGACAGATACGCAGTATTTT

j_gene: TRBJ2-7
abundance: .
d_gene: TRBD1
v_gene: TRBV5-1
CDR3aa: CASSEGSQGAIEQYF
CDR3nt: TGCGCCAGCAGCGAGGGAAGCCAGGGGGCTATCGAGCAGTACTTC

j_gene: TRBJ2-2
abundance: .
d_gene: TRBD1
v_gene: TRBV19
CDR3aa: CASSDRGIGELFF
CDR3nt: TGTGCCAGTAGTGACAGGGGAATCGGGGAGCTGTTTTTT

j_gene: TRBJ1-6
abundance: .
d_gene: TRBD1
v_gene: TRBV4-1
CDR3aa: CASSQDRQGMTPLHF
CDR3nt: TGCGCCAGCAGCCAAGATCGACAGGGGATGACACCCCTCCACTTT

j_gene: TRBJ1-1
abundance: .
d_gene: .
v_gene: TRBV19
CDR3aa: CASSWAAEAFF
CDR3nt: TGTGCCAGTAGTTGGGCAGCTGAAGCTTTCTTT

j_gene: TRBJ1-2
abundance: .
d_gene: .
v_gene: TRBV2
CDR3aa: CASSDYPQKGYTF
CDR3nt: TGTGCCAGCAGTGATTATCCCCAGAAAGGCTACACCTTC

j_gene: TRBJ2-7
abundance: .
d_gene: .
v_gene: TRBV11-3
CDR3aa: CASSQWQHYEQYF
CDR3nt: TGTGCCAGCAGCCAGTGGCAACACTACGAGCAGTACTTC

j_gene: TRBJ2-2
abundance: .
d_gene: TRBD1
v_gene: TRBV28
CDR3aa: CASRGDRGYTGELFF
CDR3nt: TGTGCCAGCAGGGGGGACAGGGGGTACACCGGGGAGCTGTTTTTT

j_gene: TRBJ1-2
abundance: once
d_gene: .
v_gene: TRBV12-3/TRBV12-4
CDR3aa: CASRLNASPGYTF
CDR3nt: TGTGCCAGCAGGCTAAACGCCTCCCCGGGCTACACCTTC

j_gene: TRBJ2-2
abundance: .
d_gene: .
v_gene: TRBV7-9
CDR3aa: CASSLFAGSRNTGELFF
CDR3nt: TGTGCCAGCAGCTTATTCGCGGGAAGCAGGAACACCGGGGAGCTGTTTTTT